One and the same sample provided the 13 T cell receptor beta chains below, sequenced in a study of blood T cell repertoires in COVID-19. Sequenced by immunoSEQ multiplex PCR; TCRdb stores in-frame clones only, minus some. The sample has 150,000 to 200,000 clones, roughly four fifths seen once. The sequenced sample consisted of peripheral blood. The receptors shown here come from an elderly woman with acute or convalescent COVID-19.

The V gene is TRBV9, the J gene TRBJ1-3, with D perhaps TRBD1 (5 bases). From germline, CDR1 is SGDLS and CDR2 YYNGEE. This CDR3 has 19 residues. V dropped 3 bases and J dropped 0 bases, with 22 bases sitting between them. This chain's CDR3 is CASSAQMGQNLPSGNTIYF. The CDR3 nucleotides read TGTGCCAGCAGCGCACAGATGGGGCAGAACCTTCCCTCTGGAAACACCATATATTTT.

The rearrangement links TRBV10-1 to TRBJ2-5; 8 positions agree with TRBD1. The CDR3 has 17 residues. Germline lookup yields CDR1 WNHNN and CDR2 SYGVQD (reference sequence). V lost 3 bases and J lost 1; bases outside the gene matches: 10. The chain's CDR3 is CASSDSTGDGTQETQYF. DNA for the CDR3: TGCGCCAGCAGTGACTCGACAGGGGACGGAACCCAAGAGACCCAGTACTTC.

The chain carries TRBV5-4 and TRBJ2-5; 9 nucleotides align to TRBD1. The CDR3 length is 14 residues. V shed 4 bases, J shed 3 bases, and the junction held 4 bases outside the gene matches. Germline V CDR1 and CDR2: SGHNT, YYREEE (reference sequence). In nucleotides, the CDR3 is TGTGCCAGCAGCCCGGGACAGGGAAAAGAGACCCAGTACTTC. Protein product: CASSPGQGKETQYF.

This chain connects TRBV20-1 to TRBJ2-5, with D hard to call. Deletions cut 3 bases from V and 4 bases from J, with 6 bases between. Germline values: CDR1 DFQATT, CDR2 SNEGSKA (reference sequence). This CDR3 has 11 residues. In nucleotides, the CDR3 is TGCAGTGCTAGCCCTGTAGAGACCCAGTACTTC. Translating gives CSASPVETQYF.

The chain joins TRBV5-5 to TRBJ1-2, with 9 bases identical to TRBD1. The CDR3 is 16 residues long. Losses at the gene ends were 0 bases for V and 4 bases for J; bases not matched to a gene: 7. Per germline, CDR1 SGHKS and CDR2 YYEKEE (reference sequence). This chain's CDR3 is CASSLGRDRAGYGYTF. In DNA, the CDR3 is TGTGCCAGCAGCTTGGGCCGGGACAGGGCTGGCTATGGCTACACCTTC.

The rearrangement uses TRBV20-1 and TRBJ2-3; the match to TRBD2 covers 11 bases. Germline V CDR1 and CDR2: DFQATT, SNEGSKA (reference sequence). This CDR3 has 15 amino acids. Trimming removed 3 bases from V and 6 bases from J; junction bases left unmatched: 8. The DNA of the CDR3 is TGCAGTGCTAGTAGTCTAGCGGGAGGTAGGGATACGCAGTATTTT. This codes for CSASSLAGGRDTQYF.

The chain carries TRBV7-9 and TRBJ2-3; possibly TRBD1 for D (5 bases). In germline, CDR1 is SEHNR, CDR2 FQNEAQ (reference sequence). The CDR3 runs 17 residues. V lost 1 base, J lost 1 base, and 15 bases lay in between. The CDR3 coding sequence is TGTGCCAGCAGCTTAGGAGACCAGGGAACTGGCACAGATACGCAGTATTTT. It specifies CASSLGDQGTGTDTQYF.

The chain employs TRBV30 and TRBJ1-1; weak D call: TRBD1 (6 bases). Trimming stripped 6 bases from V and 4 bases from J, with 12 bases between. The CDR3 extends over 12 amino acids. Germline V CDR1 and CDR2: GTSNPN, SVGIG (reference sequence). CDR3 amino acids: CACNRESTEAFF. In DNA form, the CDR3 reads TGTGCCTGCAACAGGGAATCCACTGAAGCTTTCTTT. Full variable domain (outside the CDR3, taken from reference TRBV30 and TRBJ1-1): SQTIHQWPATLVQPVGSPLSLECTVEGTSNPNLYWYRQAAGRGLQLLFYSVGIGQISSEVPQNLSASRPQDRQFILSSKKLLLSDSGFYLCACNRESTEAFFGQGTRLTVV.

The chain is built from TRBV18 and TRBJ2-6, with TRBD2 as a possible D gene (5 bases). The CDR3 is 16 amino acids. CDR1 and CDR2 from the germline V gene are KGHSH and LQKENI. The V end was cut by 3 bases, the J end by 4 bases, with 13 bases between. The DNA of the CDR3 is TGTGCCAGCTCACCGCCTCTCGGGGTCGGGGCCAACGTCCTGACTTTC. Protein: CASSPPLGVGANVLTF.

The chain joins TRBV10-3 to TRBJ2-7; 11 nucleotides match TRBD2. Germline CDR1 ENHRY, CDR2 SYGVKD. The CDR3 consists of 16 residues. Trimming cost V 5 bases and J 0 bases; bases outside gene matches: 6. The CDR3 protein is CAISRLAGGPSYEQYF. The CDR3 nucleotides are TGTGCCATCAGTCGATTAGCGGGAGGGCCCTCCTACGAGCAGTACTTC.

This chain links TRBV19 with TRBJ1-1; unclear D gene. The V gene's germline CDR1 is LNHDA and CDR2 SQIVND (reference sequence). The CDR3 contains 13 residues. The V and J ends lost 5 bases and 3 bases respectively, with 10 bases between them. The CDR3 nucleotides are TGTGCCAGTAGTGCCCGGAGGGACACTGAAGCTTTCTTT. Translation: CASSARRDTEAFF.

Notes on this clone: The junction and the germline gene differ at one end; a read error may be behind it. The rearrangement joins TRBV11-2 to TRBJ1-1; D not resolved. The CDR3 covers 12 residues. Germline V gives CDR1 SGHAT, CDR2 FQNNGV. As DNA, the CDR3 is TGTGCCAGCAGCTTAGTCCAGACTGCAGCTTTCTTT. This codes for CASSLVQTAAFF.

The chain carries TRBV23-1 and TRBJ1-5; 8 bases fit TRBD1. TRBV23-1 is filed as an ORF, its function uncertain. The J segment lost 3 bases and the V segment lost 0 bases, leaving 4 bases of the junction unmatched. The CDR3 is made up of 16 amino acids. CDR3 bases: TGCGCCAGCAGTCAATCGGACAGGGCCCTCAATCAGCCCCAGCATTTT. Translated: CASSQSDRALNQPQHF.